This is a list of T cell receptor beta chains from one sample in a study of cytomegalovirus exposure and HLA in healthy donors. TCRdb keeps only in-frame clones here, not all; method: immunoSEQ multiplex PCR. The table has 120,000 or so clones, 65% to 80% seen once. The specimen sequenced was PBMCs. These receptors were taken from a man aged 60-69 years in good health and CMV-seropositive. The CDR3 runs from the conserved cysteine through the conserved F or W. D genes are given only for firm matches. Some rows have no size entry. The others give once, few or many, or a class for an expanded clone.

j_call clone_size d_call v_call cdr3_aa cdr3_nt
TRBJ1-1 . . TRBV7-9 CASSPGHQNTEAFF TGTGCCAGCAGCCCGGGACACCAGAACACTGAAGCTTTCTTT
TRBJ2-7 . . TRBV6-6 CASSYSAGYEQYF TGTGCCAGCAGTTACTCGGCGGGCTACGAGCAGTACTTC
TRBJ1-1 few . TRBV29-1 CSIGENTEAFF TGCAGCATCGGGGAGAACACTGAAGCTTTCTTT
TRBJ1-2 . TRBD1 TRBV18 CASSTGAQGGYTF TGTGCCAGCTCAACAGGGGCCCAGGGTGGCTACACCTTC
TRBJ2-7 . . TRBV30 CAWSVGVDRRYEQYF TGTGCCTGGAGTGTAGGAGTCGACAGGCGGTACGAGCAGTACTTC
TRBJ2-3 few TRBD2 TRBV5-1 CASSLRGVAGEGTQYF TGCGCCAGCAGCTTGAGGGGAGTAGCGGGGGAAGGTACGCAGTATTTT
TRBJ2-1 . TRBD2 TRBV10-1 CASSESSGGGLLF TGCGCCAGCAGTGAGTCGTCGGGAGGGGGTCTGCTCTTC
TRBJ2-1 . TRBD2 TRBV29-1 CSVDNSPVSGRVGEQFF TGCAGCGTCGACAATTCACCCGTTAGCGGGAGGGTCGGTGAGCAGTTCTTC
TRBJ2-7 . TRBD1 TRBV7-8 CASSVEPTGGFYEQYF TGTGCCAGCAGCGTAGAACCCACAGGGGGGTTCTACGAGCAGTACTTC
TRBJ2-3 . . TRBV29-1 CSTSRLRGTDTQYF TGCAGCACGAGCCGGCTGCGGGGCACAGATACGCAGTATTTT
TRBJ2-7 . TRBD1 TRBV5-1 CASSLEGQGFSYEQYF TGCGCCAGCAGCTTGGAGGGACAGGGGTTTAGCTACGAGCAGTACTTC
TRBJ2-1 . TRBD1 TRBV28 CASSPYPGQRSYNEQFF TGTGCCAGCAGTCCTTATCCGGGACAGAGATCCTACAATGAGCAGTTCTTC
TRBJ2-1 . TRBD2 TRBV6-5 CASSYGLAGNRDEQFF TGTGCCAGCAGTTACGGGCTAGCGGGGAACCGCGATGAGCAGTTCTTC
TRBJ1-2 once TRBD1 TRBV7-8 CASSLMGTGGRGYTF TGTGCCAGCAGCTTAATGGGGACAGGGGGCAGGGGCTACACCTTC
TRBJ2-3 few . TRBV29-1 CSVVEAADTQYF TGCAGCGTTGTTGAGGCCGCAGATACGCAGTATTTT
TRBJ2-2 few TRBD2 TRBV10-3 CAIRDPSGSTGELFF TGTGCCATCAGGGATCCTAGCGGGAGCACCGGGGAGCTGTTTTTT
TRBJ2-4 . . TRBV18 CASSSAQVAKNIQYF TGTGCCAGCTCCAGCGCACAGGTAGCCAAAAACATTCAGTACTTC
TRBJ2-7 . TRBD2 TRBV5-1 CASSYLAGYEQYF TGCGCCAGCAGCTATCTAGCGGGATACGAGCAGTACTTC
TRBJ1-2 . . TRBV27 CASSSPHRGHDGYTF TGTGCCAGCAGCTCCCCGCACCGGGGTCACGATGGCTACACCTTC
TRBJ1-1 . . TRBV19 CASSIVGRLNTEAFF TGTGCCAGTAGTATCGTCGGGAGATTGAACACTGAAGCTTTCTTT
TRBJ1-4 . . TRBV6-1 CASSDMRLVVSTNEKLFF TGTGCCAGCAGTGACATGCGCCTCGTCGTTTCAACTAATGAAAAACTGTTTTTT
TRBJ2-3 . TRBD1 TRBV9 CASSVAWQGDITDTQYF TGTGCCAGCAGCGTAGCTTGGCAGGGGGATATCACAGATACGCAGTATTTT
TRBJ2-7 few TRBD2 TRBV30 CAWSVQGGGAYEQYF TGTGCCTGGAGTGTACAGGGCGGGGGGGCCTACGAGCAGTACTTC
TRBJ2-3 few TRBD2 TRBV6-5 CASSDSTGGPDTQYF TGTGCCAGCAGTGACTCGACGGGGGGGCCAGATACGCAGTATTTT
TRBJ1-2 few . TRBV19 CASRLGSFGYGYTF TGTGCCAGTAGACTCGGGAGTTTCGGCTATGGCTACACCTTC
TRBJ2-7 few . TRBV6-6 CASTVTSAYEQYF TGTGCCAGCACCGTGACATCCGCCTACGAGCAGTACTTC
TRBJ1-3 . TRBD1 TRBV9 CASSSQGYPGNTIYF TGTGCCAGCAGCTCACAGGGGTACCCTGGAAACACCATATATTTT
TRBJ2-1 . TRBD2 TRBV2 CASSLGGGSYNEQFF TGTGCCAGCAGTCTGGGCGGGGGGAGTTACAATGAGCAGTTCTTC
TRBJ1-1 few . TRBV30 CAWSVRGGTEAFF TGTGCCTGGAGTGTACGGGGGGGCACTGAAGCTTTCTTT
TRBJ1-4 . TRBD1 TRBV19 CASTQGAIKKLFF TGTGCCAGCACCCAGGGGGCGATAAAAAAACTGTTTTTT
TRBJ2-7 . . TRBV5-1 CASSLGPRAYEQYF TGCGCCAGCAGCTTGGGCCCACGGGCCTACGAGCAGTACTTC
TRBJ2-5 . . TRBV6-6 CASSYLQKETQYF TGTGCCAGCAGTTACTTGCAGAAAGAGACCCAGTACTTC
TRBJ1-5 few . TRBV27 CASSLGAGGNQPQHF TGTGCCAGCAGTTTAGGGGCAGGGGGCAATCAGCCCCAGCATTTT
TRBJ2-7 . TRBD1 TRBV10-3 CAISESRTGNEQYF TGTGCCATCAGTGAGTCCCGGACAGGGAACGAGCAGTACTTC
TRBJ1-5 . . TRBV28 CASRTGTPHQPQHF TGTGCCAGCAGAACCGGGACACCCCATCAGCCCCAGCATTTT
TRBJ2-1 . . TRBV7-9 CASSAGAGNEQFF TGTGCCAGCAGTGCGGGGGCGGGGAATGAGCAGTTCTTC
TRBJ2-4 . . TRBV18 CASSPLPTKNIQYF TGTGCCAGCTCACCCCTACCGACCAAAAACATTCAGTACTTC
TRBJ2-1 . TRBD1 TRBV5-1 CASSWDRGQFNEQFF TGCGCCAGCAGCTGGGACAGGGGGCAGTTCAATGAGCAGTTCTTC
TRBJ1-4 . . TRBV5-1 CASRTRPGEKLFF TGCGCCAGCCGGACAAGGCCTGGGGAAAAACTGTTTTTT